The rows below give T cell receptor beta chains drawn from one sample of a study of cytomegalovirus exposure and HLA in healthy donors. Sequenced by immunoSEQ multiplex PCR; TCRdb stores in-frame clones only, minus some. The sample contains about 93,000 clones, 82% of which appear only once. What was sequenced was PBMCs. The receptor set was obtained from a man in his fifties or sixties in good health and CMV-seronegative. The CDR3 runs from the conserved cysteine through the conserved F or W. D genes are given only for firm matches. Where a row states a size, it is once, few, many or the class of an expanded clone; other rows omit it.

TRBV5-5	.	TRBJ1-1	.	TGTGCCAGCAGCCGAGGGACGGACAGAGAAGCTTTCTTT	CASSRGTDREAFF
TRBV28	once	TRBJ2-7	TRBD1	TGTGCCAGCAGTGCCCCCCGGACAGGGGGCGCCTACGAGCAGTACTTC	CASSAPRTGGAYEQYF
TRBV19	.	TRBJ1-2	.	TGTGCCAGTAGTATAGGTTCAGCGGAGGACTATGGCTACACCTTC	CASSIGSAEDYGYTF
TRBV19	.	TRBJ1-1	TRBD1	TGTGCCAGTAGAACTCCCGGGACAGTAAACACTGAAGCTTTCTTT	CASRTPGTVNTEAFF
TRBV5-1	once	TRBJ2-1	.	TGCGCCAGCAGCTTTCAGGACAACCGTTACAATGAGCAGTTCTTC	CASSFQDNRYNEQFF
TRBV10-3	.	TRBJ2-5	.	TGTGCCATCAGTGAGTTGGGACAACAACCCTCGGCCCAGTACTTC	CAISELGQQPSAQYF
TRBV27	once	TRBJ2-2	.	TGTGCCAGCAGTTCACGGAGGGGAGTCGCGAACACCGGGGAGCTGTTTTTT	CASSSRRGVANTGELFF
TRBV28	.	TRBJ2-7	TRBD1	TGTGCCAGCAGTTTAGTCGGGACAGGGTCCTACGAGCAGTACTTC	CASSLVGTGSYEQYF
TRBV7-3	.	TRBJ2-2	.	TGTGCCAGCAGCCCCATACCGGGACTCTCATTAGCGAACACCGGGGAGCTGTTTTTT	CASSPIPGLSLANTGELFF
TRBV7-3	.	TRBJ1-2	.	TGTGCCAGCAGCTTAGTATACCTCAGGATAGTTGGGGCGTATAATGGCTACACCTTC	CASSLVYLRIVGAYNGYTF